A single sample is the source of the 29 T cell receptor beta chains below, sequenced in a study of cytomegalovirus exposure and HLA in healthy donors. The PCR used 60 Vbeta and 13 Jbeta primers. This table comes from immunoSEQ multiplex PCR, and its TCRdb copy is limited to in-frame clones, with some not included. The sample consists of about 160,000 clones, approximately 77% of them appearing once. The sample consisted of PBMCs. These receptors all stem from a man between 18 and 35 years old in good health and CMV-seronegative.

The genes are TRBV6-5 and TRBJ2-2; D may be TRBD2 (5 bases). Germline lookup yields CDR1 MNHEY and CDR2 SVGAGI. The V end was cut by 0 bases, the J end by 6 bases, with 8 bases between. CDR3 length: 14 residues. Here the CDR3 DNA reads TGTGCCAGCAGTTACTCCCTAGCTGCCGGGGAGCTGTTTTTT. It codes for CASSYSLAAGELFF.

The rearrangement uses TRBV6-1 and TRBJ2-4; TRBD2 agrees at 14 bases. Germline CDR1 is MNHNS and CDR2 is SASEGT. Losses at the gene ends were 2 bases for V and 2 bases for J; bases not matched to a gene: 8. The CDR3 sequence is 19 residues long. The CDR3 DNA sequence: TGTGCCAGCAGTGAACCGGGACTAGCGGGAGATAGTACCAAAAACATTCAGTACTTC. Protein sequence: CASSEPGLAGDSTKNIQYF.

V is TRBV7-2 and J is TRBJ2-1; 9 bases map to TRBD2. Trimming cost V 3 bases and J 3 bases; bases outside gene matches: 6. Germline V gives CDR1 SGHTA, CDR2 FQGNSA. There are 16 residues in the CDR3. In DNA form, the CDR3 reads TGTGCCAGCAGCTTTCGACTAGCGGAGCTCTACAATGAGCAGTTCTTC. The encoded protein is CASSFRLAELYNEQFF.

This CDR3 reads CASSLISTGQQPQHF. The CDR3 bases are TGTGCCAGCAGCCTTATATCGACAGGGCAACAGCCCCAGCATTTT. V is TRBV7-2 and J is TRBJ1-5; 7 bases map to TRBD1. J was trimmed by 7 bases and V by 5 bases; bases with no gene match: 11. Germline V gene sequence: CDR1 SGHTA, CDR2 FQGNSA. The CDR3 totals 15 residues. Together with reference TRBV7-2 and TRBJ1-5, the CDR3 gives the full variable domain: GAGVSQSPSNKVTEKGKDVELRCDPISGHTALYWYRQSLGQGLEFLIYFQGNSAPDKSGLPSDRFSAERTGGSVSTLTIQRTQQEDSAVYLCASSLISTGQQPQHFGDGTRLSIL.

This clone occurred a few times. V usage is TRBV7-2 and J usage is TRBJ2-5, with 13 bases fitting TRBD2. The CDR3 sequence is 18 residues long. Germline-derived CDR1 and CDR2 are SGHTA and FQGNSA. Trimming cost V 5 bases and J 5 bases; bases outside gene matches: 14. The CDR3 bases are TGTGCCAGCAGCGGGGGGCCGGGACTAGCGGGGAATCGCGAGACCCAGTACTTC. Its protein product is CASSGGPGLAGNRETQYF.

Points on this clone: Other DNA sequences in the sample encode the same CDR3. The chain employs TRBV21-1 and TRBJ2-7; TRBD1 is taken as the D call from the table, unchecked against the DNA. TRBV21-1 represents a pseudogene. This CDR3 is 17 amino acids long. The CDR3 region is CASSPPPGQGVNNEQYF. As DNA, the CDR3 is TGTGCCAGCAGCCCCCCCCCGGGACAGGGAGTTAACAACGAGCAGTACTTC.

This rearrangement joins TRBV11-2 to TRBJ2-7; TRBD2 might be the D (7 bases). The CDR3 has 17 amino acids. The ends were cut back, 4 bases at V and 4 bases at J, with 23 bases in the middle. CDR1 and CDR2 from the germline V gene are SGHAT and FQNNGV. The CDR3 bases are TGTGCCAGCAGCTGGGGGCCGGGAGGCAGGGCCCTTTACGAGCAGTACTTC. Encoded protein: CASSWGPGGRALYEQYF.

The chain couples TRBV11-2 to TRBJ1-4; no reliable D call. The CDR3 length is 12 residues. Trimming stripped 1 base from V and 7 bases from J, with 4 bases between. Germline CDR1 reads SGHAT; CDR2 reads FQNNGV. The CDR3 coding sequence is TGTGCCAGCAGCTTAGTATCTGAAAAACTGTTTTTT. Its translation is CASSLVSEKLFF.

The chain links TRBV5-5 to TRBJ1-5; 7 bases are shared with TRBD1. Germline V gene data show CDR1 as SGHKS and CDR2 as YYEKEE (reference sequence). CDR3 length: 17 amino acids. V dropped 0 bases and J dropped 4; count of bases not matched to a gene: 10. The CDR3 protein is CASSLGIGQGGNQPQHF. The CDR3 DNA sequence: TGTGCCAGCAGCTTGGGAATCGGGCAGGGGGGAAATCAGCCCCAGCATTTT. Full variable domain (missing parts from reference TRBV5-5 and TRBJ1-5): DAGVTQSPTHLIKTRGQQVTLRCSPISGHKSVSWYQQVLGQGPQFIFQYYEKEERGRGNFPDRFSARQFPNYSSELNVNALLLGDSALYLCASSLGIGQGGNQPQHFGDGTRLSIL.

The rearrangement links TRBV5-4 to TRBJ2-5; 12 nucleotides line up with TRBD2. Germline V gene lookup returns CDR1 SGHNT and CDR2 YYREEE (reference sequence). The CDR3 covers 15 residues. The trim removed 0 bases at V and 9 bases at J, leaving 6 bases unmatched. The CDR3 spells CASSLDLAGGQPQYF. As DNA, the CDR3 is TGTGCCAGCAGCTTGGATCTAGCGGGAGGGCAACCCCAGTACTTC.

The chain's CDR3 is CASSIDRGTYEQYF. DNA for the CDR3: TGTGCCAGTAGTATAGACAGGGGCACCTACGAGCAGTACTTC. This chain joins TRBV19 and TRBJ2-7; tentative D call: TRBD1 (6 bases). CDR3 length: 14 residues. Between the trimmed V and J ends, which lost 0 bases and 2 bases, there was a span of 8 bases. Germline V gives CDR1 LNHDA, CDR2 SQIVND (reference sequence).

This sequence joins TRBV15 and TRBJ1-5; tentative D call: TRBD1 (5 bases). Looked up from germline, CDR1 is LNHNV and CDR2 is YYDKDF (reference sequence). V was pared by 3 bases and J by 3 bases, with 15 bases between. This CDR3 has 16 residues. The CDR3 DNA is TGTGCCACCAGCAGGGCATCGTCAGGGTACAATCAGCCCCAGCATTTT. Protein sequence: CATSRASSGYNQPQHF.

The J gene is TRBJ2-7, the V gene TRBV6-5, with 7 positions matching TRBD1. The CDR3 is 13 amino acids. With V trimmed by 8 bases and J by 2 bases, 6 bases remained unmatched. CDR1 and CDR2 (germline): MNHEY, SVGAGI. The CDR3 DNA sequence: TGTGCCAGCGAACAGGGGTCAGCCTACGAGCAGTACTTC. Translating gives CASEQGSAYEQYF.

The chain joins TRBV27 to TRBJ2-2; D ambiguous. V dropped 7 bases and J dropped 2 bases, with 8 bases sitting between them. This CDR3 is 13 amino acids long. The germline gives CDR1 MNHEY, CDR2 SMNVEV (reference sequence). The CDR3 is CASMGLNTGELFF. CDR3 DNA: TGTGCCAGCATGGGCTTAAACACCGGGGAGCTGTTTTTT.

V gene TRBV4-3 combines with J gene TRBJ1-1; 8 bases fit TRBD1. The CDR3 is made up of 15 amino acids. CDR1 and CDR2 from the germline V gene are LGHNA and YSLEER. The trim removed 3 bases at V and 2 bases at J, leaving 5 bases unmatched. The CDR3, as DNA: TGCGCCAGCAGCCACGGACCAGGGGGCAACACTGAAGCTTTCTTT. It is translated as CASSHGPGGNTEAFF.

This chain uses TRBV5-1 with TRBJ2-7, with TRBD1 matching 11 bases. CDR1 is SGHRS and CDR2 is YFSETQ in the germline V gene. This CDR3 has 14 amino acids. The J segment lost 2 bases and the V segment lost 3 bases, leaving 1 base of the junction unmatched. CDR3 sequence (DNA): TGCGCCAGCAGCTGGGGACAGGGGGCCTACGAGCAGTACTTC. Its protein product is CASSWGQGAYEQYF.

CDR3 sequence: CASSTRGTGNTIYF. Here the CDR3 DNA reads TGTGCCAGTAGTACCAGGGGAACTGGAAACACCATATATTTT. The V call is TRBV19, the J call TRBJ1-3; D possibly corresponds to TRBD1 (6 bases). V shed 4 bases and J shed 2 bases, with 9 bases lying between them. The CDR3 has 14 amino acids. From germline, CDR1 is LNHDA and CDR2 SQIVND (reference sequence).

J is TRBJ2-5 and V is TRBV27; TRBD1 is a possible D gene (6 bases). The CDR3 is 16 residues long. V was cut by 6 bases and J by 5 bases, with 22 bases left in between. Germline CDR1 MNHEY, CDR2 SMNVEV (reference sequence). The CDR3 sequence is CASSGSPQGFRETQYF. Here the CDR3 DNA reads TGTGCCAGCAGCGGATCTCCACAGGGTTTTCGGGAGACCCAGTACTTC.

This chain links TRBV5-4 with TRBJ2-7, with TRBD2 matching over 7 bases. The germline V gene encodes CDR1 SGHNT and CDR2 YYREEE (reference sequence). The J segment lost 5 bases and the V segment lost 0 bases, leaving 2 bases of the junction unmatched. The CDR3 contains 13 residues. In DNA, the CDR3 is TGTGCCAGCAGCTTGGCTGCGGGAGACGAGCAGTACTTC. This gives the protein CASSLAAGDEQYF.

The chain recombines TRBV28 with TRBJ1-4; D may be TRBD1 (6 bases). CDR1 is MDHEN, CDR2 SYDVKM, per germline. The CDR3 loop spans 12 amino acids. Trimming pared 3 bases from V and 11 bases from J, leaving 10 bases between. The CDR3 reads CASSLSQGKLFF. As DNA, the CDR3 is TGTGCCAGCAGTTTGTCCCAGGGGAAACTGTTTTTT.

CDR3 in DNA: TGTGCCAGCAGCCCGGGACTAGCGGGGGCGGACGAGCAGTACTTC. As protein: CASSPGLAGADEQYF. The chain combines TRBV14 with TRBJ2-7, with TRBD2 matching 14 bases. With V trimmed by 4 bases and J by 5 bases, 4 bases remained unmatched. From germline, CDR1 is SGHDN and CDR2 FVKESK. The CDR3 consists of 15 residues.

This rearrangement joins TRBV9 to TRBJ2-7, with 11 bases matching TRBD2. This CDR3 has 14 amino acids. Germline V gene data show CDR1 as SGDLS and CDR2 as YYNGEE. The V segment lost 4 bases and the J segment 3 bases; nucleotides outside the gene matches: 3. The CDR3 here is CASSTGTSGYEQYF. DNA of the CDR3: TGTGCCAGCAGCACCGGGACTAGCGGCTACGAGCAGTACTTC.

This clone was detected only once. The chain couples TRBV7-8 to TRBJ2-5; weak D call: TRBD1 (5 bases). V lost 5 bases and J lost 7, with 23 bases in between. CDR3 length: 16 residues. Germline V lookup: CDR1 SGHVS, CDR2 FQNEAQ. DNA for the CDR3: TGTGCCAGCAGCCCCTCTGGCGCCCTAGATCAGGGGACCCAGTACTTC. Translation: CASSPSGALDQGTQYF.

V is TRBV2 and J is TRBJ2-5; D not certain. Trimming shortened V by 3 bases and J by 7 bases, and 6 bases separated the two germline ends. The germline CDR1 and CDR2 sequences are SNHLY and FYNNEI. The length of the CDR3 is 11 residues. The DNA for the CDR3 is TGTGCCAGCAGTGATCCGGGGACCCAGTACTTC. It is translated as CASSDPGTQYF.

This clone has just a few counts. The chain is built from TRBV18 and TRBJ2-7; 7 bases align to TRBD1. The CDR3 sequence is 13 residues long. V shed 6 bases, J shed 1 base, and the junction held 3 bases outside the gene matches. The germline CDR1 and CDR2 sequences are KGHSH and LQKENI. CDR3: CASSPDRSYEQYF. The CDR3 coding sequence is TGTGCCAGCTCCCCGGACAGGTCCTACGAGCAGTACTTC. Full variable domain (missing parts from reference TRBV18 and TRBJ2-7): NAGVMQNPRHLVRRRGQEARLRCSPMKGHSHVYWYRQLPEEGLKFMVYLQKENIIDESGMPKERFSAEFPKEGPSILRIQQVVRGDSAAYFCASSPDRSYEQYFGPGTRLTVT.

The genes are TRBV9 and TRBJ1-2; 7 bases agree with TRBD1. The germline gives CDR1 SGDLS, CDR2 YYNGEE. The CDR3 length is 15 residues. The V gene end was trimmed by 4 bases and the J gene end by 8 bases; junction bases not matched to a gene: 14. This CDR3 is CASSSRPDRVYGYTF. The CDR3 DNA reads TGTGCCAGCAGCTCCAGGCCCGACAGGGTATACGGCTACACCTTC.

The J gene is TRBJ1-2, the V gene TRBV13; D is perhaps TRBD1 (6 bases). Per germline, CDR1 PRHDT and CDR2 FYEKMQ (reference sequence). Between the trimmed V and J ends, which lost 5 bases and 5 bases, there was a span of 21 bases. This CDR3 comprises 16 residues. The DNA for the CDR3 is TGTGCCAGCAGCCAAGAGAGGCAAGGGGGTGGGTATGGCTACACCTTC. It encodes CASSQERQGGGYGYTF.

The V call is TRBV5-4, the J call TRBJ1-2; D unresolved. CDR1 is SGHNT, CDR2 YYREEE, per germline (reference sequence). Trimming shortened V by 4 bases and J by 8 bases, and 12 bases separated the two germline ends. This CDR3 region has 12 residues. Written as DNA, the CDR3 is TGTGCCAGCAGCCCGGGTGGTTGGGGCTACACCTTC. Amino acids: CASSPGGWGYTF. The full variable domain, with the rest looked up from reference TRBV5-4 and TRBJ1-2, is ETGVTQSPTHLIKTRGQQVTLRCSSQSGHNTVSWYQQALGQGPQFIFQYYREEENGRGNFPPRFSGLQFPNYSSELNVNALELDDSALYLCASSPGGWGYTFGSGTRLTVV.

This clone was seen only once. The genes are TRBV6-1 and TRBJ1-5; D perhaps matches TRBD1 (5 bases). The CDR3 is 16 amino acids. Germline V gives CDR1 MNHNS, CDR2 SASEGT. V lost 4 bases, J lost 1 base, and 14 bases lay in between. CDR3 region: CASSVWGGRSNQPQHF. The CDR3 nucleotides read TGTGCCAGCAGTGTGTGGGGGGGTCGCAGCAATCAGCCCCAGCATTTT.